The TCR beta chain described here comes from a study of vaccination effects on CD4 cells after COVID-19. A note on this clone: Its specificity is unknown.

Produced via immunoSEQ multiplex PCR; TCRdb's table is partial and in-frame only. The data show roughly 60,000 clones, with 70% to 85% seen just once and roughly a quarter held by the top ten. Cells that had been cultured for roughly 9 days were the source of isolated CD4+ T cells. Germline V gene data show CDR1 as SGDLS and CDR2 as YYNGEE. This CDR3 has 15 amino acids. V was trimmed by 0 bases and J by 0 bases, leaving 7 bases between them. The clonotype was recovered from a human donor who had a prior SARS-CoV-2 infection. The sequencing used CD4+ T cells from PBMCs cultured without peptide, collected before COVID-19 vaccination. V and J are TRBV9 and TRBJ1-3; D is perhaps TRBD1 (5 bases). The CDR3 region has the DNA TGTGCCAGCAGCGTAGGGACAAACTCTGGAAACACCATATATTTT. This sequence encodes CASSVGTNSGNTIYF.